What follows are 32 T cell receptor beta chains derived from one specimen sequenced in a study of T cell responses to AZD1222 COVID-19 vaccine. Sequenced by immunoSEQ multiplex PCR; TCRdb stores in-frame clones only, minus some. Counted here are 150,000 or so clones, around 94% occurring once; the ten biggest clones make up approximately 0.97%. The sample consisted of peripheral blood, taken on day 0 of AZD1222 vaccination. These receptors all come from an adult in good health.

The chain recombines TRBV9 with TRBJ1-2; D remains unclear. V was cut by 4 bases and J by 8 bases, with 18 bases left in between. The CDR3 sequence is 14 residues long. Germline loops: CDR1 SGDLS, CDR2 YYNGEE. The CDR3 sequence is CASSSDRGAWGYTF. In DNA, the CDR3 is TGTGCCAGCAGCTCCGACCGGGGTGCATGGGGCTACACCTTC. The whole variable domain, filled in from reference TRBV9 and TRBJ1-2, reads DSGVTQTPKHLITATGQRVTLRCSPRSGDLSVYWYQQSLDQGLQFLIQYYNGEERAKGNILERFSAQQFPDLHSELNLSSLELGDSALYFCASSSDRGAWGYTFGSGTRLTVV.

This chain joins TRBV12-5 and TRBJ2-7; D may be TRBD2 (6 bases). CDR3 length: 17 residues. V dropped 4 bases and J dropped 0 bases, with 19 bases sitting between them. Germline V lookup: CDR1 LGHNT, CDR2 FRNRAP. The CDR3 DNA reads as TGTGCTAGTGGTTCAAACCCTGGAGGGGTGAGCTCCTACGAGCAGTACTTC. This encodes CASGSNPGGVSSYEQYF.

The rearrangement links TRBV7-9 to TRBJ1-1, with D hard to call. The V gene's germline CDR1 is SEHNR and CDR2 FQNEAQ (reference sequence). The CDR3 has 13 residues. Trimming removed 2 bases at V and 3 bases at J, with 7 bases between. The CDR3 DNA sequence: TGTGCCAGCAGCTTAAGGCAAGACACTGAAGCTTTCTTT. Protein sequence: CASSLRQDTEAFF.

This clone was recorded only once. The J gene is TRBJ1-5, the V gene TRBV6-2 or TRBV6-3; the D gene is possibly TRBD1 (6 bases). Per the germline V gene, CDR1 is MNHEY and CDR2 is SVGEGT. This CDR3 is built from 15 residues. V gave up 4 bases and J gave up 2 bases, with 12 bases separating them. As DNA, the CDR3 is TGTGCCAGCAGTTCTATGACAGGAGGCAATCAGCCCCAGCATTTT. Amino acids: CASSSMTGGNQPQHF.

The V gene is TRBV30, the J gene TRBJ2-5; D unclear. Germline values: CDR1 GTSNPN, CDR2 SVGIG (reference sequence). Trimming removed 4 bases at V and 0 bases at J, with 6 bases between. The CDR3 length is 12 residues. CDR3 region: CAWTEYQETQYF. CDR3 DNA sequence: TGTGCCTGGACAGAGTACCAAGAGACCCAGTACTTC. The variable domain in full, with the rest retrieved from reference TRBV30 and TRBJ2-5, is SQTIHQWPATLVQPVGSPLSLECTVEGTSNPNLYWYRQAAGRGLQLLFYSVGIGQISSEVPQNLSASRPQDRQFILSSKKLLLSDSGFYLCAWTEYQETQYFGPGTRLLVL.

The chain joins TRBV6-2 or TRBV6-3 to TRBJ1-1; D unclear. Germline CDR1 and CDR2: MNHEY and SVGEGT. The CDR3 length is 14 residues. Trimming shortened V by 1 base and J by 0 bases, and 6 bases separated the two germline ends. The CDR3 is CASSYWAVNTEAFF. The CDR3 bases are TGTGCCAGCAGTTACTGGGCAGTGAACACTGAAGCTTTCTTT.

The chain links TRBV5-1 to TRBJ1-2, with a possible D match to TRBD1 (5 bases). The CDR3 loop spans 16 amino acids. The germline CDR1 and CDR2 sequences are SGHRS and YFSETQ. The germline V and J ends were trimmed by 5 bases and 4 bases, with 21 bases remaining between them. The CDR3 reads CASRRDLGGISYGYTF. CDR3 DNA: TGCGCCAGCAGACGTGATCTGGGGGGAATAAGCTATGGCTACACCTTC.

V gene TRBV4-1 combines with J gene TRBJ1-3; tentative D call: TRBD1 (6 bases). The CDR3 contains 14 residues. V was cut by 4 bases and J by 3 bases, with 10 bases left in between. Germline V lookup: CDR1 MGHRA, CDR2 YSYEKL. The CDR3 protein is CASSRGAGGNTIYF. The CDR3 DNA reads as TGCGCCAGCAGCCGGGGGGCAGGTGGAAACACCATATATTTT.

The chain joins TRBV2 to TRBJ1-5; D might be TRBD1 (5 bases). The length of the CDR3 is 17 residues. Trimming shortened V by 3 bases and J by 1 base, and 16 bases separated the two germline ends. Germline-derived CDR1 and CDR2 are SNHLY and FYNNEI. The CDR3 region is CASSDHPGGGSNQPQHF. DNA for the CDR3: TGTGCCAGCAGTGACCACCCTGGGGGGGGAAGCAATCAGCCCCAGCATTTT.

The chain combines TRBV6-5 with TRBJ1-2, with a tentative D call TRBD1 (5 bases). Germline CDR1 reads MNHEY; CDR2 reads SVGAGI. Trimming removed 5 bases from V and 3 bases from J, with 10 bases in between. The CDR3 runs 13 residues. Written as DNA, the CDR3 is TGTGCCAGCAGTCCCAGGGAACACTATGGCTACACCTTC. It yields the protein CASSPREHYGYTF.

This clone was recorded once. The chain uses TRBV19 and TRBJ1-2; the D gene is possibly TRBD1 (6 bases). The CDR3 is 14 residues long. The V and J ends lost 4 bases and 3 bases respectively, with 12 bases between them. Germline V gives CDR1 LNHDA, CDR2 SQIVND (reference sequence). The DNA for the CDR3 is TGTGCCAGTAGTAACGATCAGGGGTACTATGGCTACACCTTC. This codes for CASSNDQGYYGYTF. The variable domain in full, completed from reference TRBV19 and TRBJ1-2, reads DGGITQSPKYLFRKEGQNVTLSCEQNLNHDAMYWYRQDPGQGLRLIYYSQIVNDFQKGDIAEGYSVSREKKESFPLTVTSAQKNPTAFYLCASSNDQGYYGYTFGSGTRLTVV.

V is TRBV15 and J is TRBJ2-7; a possible D gene is TRBD1 (6 bases). V was clipped by 5 bases and J by 2 bases, with 13 bases between them. The CDR3 runs 14 residues. Per the germline V gene, CDR1 is LNHNV and CDR2 is YYDKDF (reference sequence). This chain's CDR3 is CATSSGTTTYEQYF. Written as DNA, the CDR3 is TGTGCCACCAGCTCTGGGACAACGACCTACGAGCAGTACTTC. The variable domain in full, with the rest retrieved from reference TRBV15 and TRBJ2-7, is DAMVIQNPRYQVTQFGKPVTLSCSQTLNHNVMYWYQQKSSQAPKLLFHYYDKDFNNEADTPDNFQSRRPNTSFCFLDIRSPGLGDTAMYLCATSSGTTTYEQYFGPGTRLTVT.

This chain uses TRBV7-8 with TRBJ2-7; the D is unclear. The germline gives CDR1 SGHVS, CDR2 FQNEAQ. Trimming took 5 bases from V and 0 from J, leaving 11 bases between them. The CDR3 contains 14 residues. The CDR3 region is CASSRHLDSYEQYF. CDR3 bases: TGTGCCAGCAGCCGTCATCTAGACTCCTACGAGCAGTACTTC.

This sequence joins TRBV15 and TRBJ1-2; 7 bases agree with TRBD1. Germline V gene lookup returns CDR1 LNHNV and CDR2 YYDKDF (reference sequence). V gave up 0 bases and J gave up 7 bases; unmatched junction bases: 8. The length of the CDR3 is 15 residues. The CDR3 region is CATSRDPGGEGGYTF. The CDR3 bases are TGTGCCACCAGCAGAGATCCAGGGGGTGAAGGTGGCTACACCTTC. Filled out from reference TRBV15 and TRBJ1-2, the complete variable domain reads DAMVIQNPRYQVTQFGKPVTLSCSQTLNHNVMYWYQQKSSQAPKLLFHYYDKDFNNEADTPDNFQSRRPNTSFCFLDIRSPGLGDTAMYLCATSRDPGGEGGYTFGSGTRLTVV.

The V gene is TRBV5-6, the J gene TRBJ1-2; D remains unclear. There are 13 residues in the CDR3. Germline V gives CDR1 SGHDT, CDR2 YYEEEE. Trimming pared 4 bases from V and 4 bases from J, leaving 11 bases between. CDR3 sequence (DNA): TGTGCCAGCAGCCCCCTGGTGGGCTATGGCTACACCTTC. Residues: CASSPLVGYGYTF.

The chain uses TRBV6-7 and TRBJ1-3; 11 bases match TRBD1. TRBV6-7 is placed among ORFs of uncertain function. The V segment lost 6 bases and the J segment 6 bases; nucleotides outside the gene matches: 7. The CDR3 runs 15 residues. The CDR3 DNA reads as TGTGCCAGCAGGGCGGACAGGGGGCGAGAAAACACCATATATTTT. This gives the protein CASRADRGRENTIYF.

The rearrangement uses TRBV11-1 and TRBJ2-4; D might be TRBD2 (5 bases). Germline values: CDR1 SGHAT, CDR2 FQDESV (reference sequence). CDR3 length equals 14 residues. Trimming removed 3 bases at V and 3 bases at J, with 9 bases between. The CDR3 is CASSLDGIKNIQYF. The CDR3 DNA reads as TGTGCCAGCAGCTTGGACGGGATCAAAAACATTCAGTACTTC.

This clone was observed a single time. This chain joins TRBV19 and TRBJ1-5; TRBD1 matches at 7 bases. The CDR3 length is 17 residues. Unmatched junction bases numbered 12, after V lost 3 bases and J lost 4 bases. Per germline, CDR1 LNHDA and CDR2 SQIVND (reference sequence). CDR3 coding DNA: TGTGCCAGTAGTATTACAACAGGGGATTTTAGGAATCAGCCCCAGCATTTT. Its translation: CASSITTGDFRNQPQHF. The variable domain in full, completed from reference TRBV19 and TRBJ1-5, reads DGGITQSPKYLFRKEGQNVTLSCEQNLNHDAMYWYRQDPGQGLRLIYYSQIVNDFQKGDIAEGYSVSREKKESFPLTVTSAQKNPTAFYLCASSITTGDFRNQPQHFGDGTRLSIL.

The V and J genes are TRBV21-1 and TRBJ1-6; the D call in the table, TRBD1, was not verified against the DNA. TRBV21-1 is flagged as a pseudogene. The CDR3 loop spans 14 amino acids. In DNA form, the CDR3 reads TGTGCCAGCAGCAATGTTTGCAGGGGTTCACCCCTCCACTTT. Its protein product is CASSNVCRGSPLHF.

The V call is TRBV4-2, the J call TRBJ2-7; 7 bases align to TRBD2. The CDR3 runs to 17 residues. The V and J ends lost 2 bases and 2 bases, in that order; junction bases with no gene match: 12. The V gene's germline CDR1 is LGHNA and CDR2 YNFKEQ. The chain's CDR3 is CASSQPVAGDPTYEQYF. The CDR3 DNA reads as TGTGCCAGCAGCCAACCCGTTGCGGGGGATCCTACCTACGAGCAGTACTTC.

The J gene is TRBJ1-5, the V gene TRBV28; no definite D call. V dropped 8 bases and J dropped 0 bases, with 11 bases sitting between them. Per the germline V gene, CDR1 is MDHEN and CDR2 is SYDVKM. CDR3 length equals 14 residues. In DNA form, the CDR3 reads TGTGCCAGCGCACGAGGACCTAGCAATCAGCCCCAGCATTTT. Encoded protein: CASARGPSNQPQHF.

This clone was observed once. The chain joins TRBV6-5 to TRBJ2-1; 7 nucleotides line up with TRBD1. The V and J ends lost 9 bases and 5 bases, in that order; junction bases with no gene match: 4. In germline, CDR1 is MNHEY, CDR2 SVGAGI. The CDR3 consists of 12 residues. The CDR3 is CASRTGDNEQFF. In DNA form, the CDR3 reads TGTGCCAGTCGAACAGGGGACAATGAGCAGTTCTTC.

The chain recombines TRBV5-4 with TRBJ2-5; 7 positions match TRBD2. The CDR3 is 15 residues long. The ends lost 4 bases at V and 2 bases at J; junction bases unmatched: 8. Per germline, CDR1 SGHNT and CDR2 YYREEE (reference sequence). The CDR3 loop is CASSLMTSQQETQYF. The DNA for the CDR3 is TGTGCCAGCAGCCTGATGACTAGCCAACAAGAGACCCAGTACTTC. The full variable domain, completed using reference TRBV5-4 and TRBJ2-5, is ETGVTQSPTHLIKTRGQQVTLRCSSQSGHNTVSWYQQALGQGPQFIFQYYREEENGRGNFPPRFSGLQFPNYSSELNVNALELDDSALYLCASSLMTSQQETQYFGPGTRLLVL.

This clone was detected once. The chain is built from TRBV11-3 and TRBJ1-4, with no clear D. The length of the CDR3 is 15 residues. Trimming took off 0 bases at V and 0 bases at J, with 5 bases between the two ends. The germline V gene has CDR1 SGHNT and CDR2 YENEEA. The CDR3: CASSLDGATNEKLFF. CDR3 nucleotide sequence: TGTGCCAGCAGCTTAGATGGGGCAACTAATGAAAAACTGTTTTTT.

This chain connects TRBV28 to TRBJ1-4, with D unresolved. The V gene's germline CDR1 is MDHEN and CDR2 SYDVKM. The CDR3 spans 15 residues. V was cut by 5 bases and J by 7 bases, with 17 bases left in between. The CDR3 sequence is CASSPNDRRGEKLFF. The CDR3 DNA is TGTGCCAGCAGTCCAAACGATCGCCGAGGTGAAAAACTGTTTTTT.

The chain uses TRBV30 and TRBJ1-3; D gene unclear. The V and J ends lost 0 bases and 0 bases respectively, with 9 bases between them. Germline V gene data show CDR1 as GTSNPN and CDR2 as SVGIG (reference sequence). This CDR3 region has 15 residues. The CDR3 coding sequence is TGTGCCTGGAGTGTAGGTCCAGGCTCTGGAAACACCATATATTTT. Its protein product is CAWSVGPGSGNTIYF.

This clone was picked up one time. The rearrangement links TRBV19 to TRBJ1-1; TRBD1 aligns across 7 bases. There are 16 residues in the CDR3. Looked up from germline, CDR1 is LNHDA and CDR2 is SQIVND (reference sequence). With 5 bases clipped from V and 4 bases from J, the junction kept 13 bases outside the gene matches. CDR3 protein: CASSPHWQGGGTEAFF. The CDR3 nucleotides are TGTGCCAGTAGTCCCCATTGGCAGGGGGGGGGCACTGAAGCTTTCTTT.

This rearrangement joins TRBV7-9 to TRBJ2-3, with 13 bases identical to TRBD2. This CDR3 region has 16 residues. Trimming at V came to 2 bases and at J to 2 bases, leaving 1 base not matched to a gene. CDR1 and CDR2 (germline): SEHNR, FQNEAQ (reference sequence). CDR3 sequence reads: CASSLTSGGDTDTQYF. The CDR3, as DNA: TGTGCCAGCAGCTTAACTAGCGGGGGGGACACAGATACGCAGTATTTT.

V gene TRBV2 combines with J gene TRBJ1-4; 8 nucleotides line up with TRBD1. The ends lost 3 bases at V and 4 bases at J; junction bases unmatched: 1. This CDR3 comprises 14 residues. CDR1 SNHLY and CDR2 FYNNEI come from the germline V gene. CDR3 sequence reads: CASSDRGHNEKLFF. In nucleotides, the CDR3 is TGTGCCAGCAGTGACAGGGGGCATAATGAAAAACTGTTTTTT.

The CDR3 sequence: CASSLVSMDSQHF. Written as DNA, the CDR3 is TGTGCCAGCAGCTTAGTGTCGATGGACTCCCAGCATTTT. The chain employs TRBV7-9 and TRBJ1-5; D is ambiguous. The CDR3 runs to 13 residues. Germline V lookup: CDR1 SEHNR, CDR2 FQNEAQ (reference sequence). V shed 1 base and J shed 11 bases, with 12 bases lying between them.

The chain carries TRBV6-2 or TRBV6-3 and TRBJ2-1; TRBD2 matches at 13 bases. The CDR3 is 17 residues long. The trim removed 4 bases at V and 0 bases at J, leaving 3 bases unmatched. From germline, CDR1 is MNHEY and CDR2 SVGEGT. The CDR3 loop reads CASSSRTSGGSYNEQFF. In DNA, the CDR3 is TGTGCCAGCAGTTCAAGGACTAGCGGGGGCTCCTACAATGAGCAGTTCTTC.

The V and J genes are TRBV5-1 and TRBJ1-4; TRBD1 might be the D (5 bases). V lost 4 bases, J lost 0 bases, and 10 bases lay in between. The CDR3 has 15 residues. Germline loops: CDR1 SGHRS, CDR2 YFSETQ. CDR3 loop: CASSPDRPTNEKLFF. The CDR3 DNA reads as TGCGCCAGCAGCCCAGACAGACCAACTAATGAAAAACTGTTTTTT.